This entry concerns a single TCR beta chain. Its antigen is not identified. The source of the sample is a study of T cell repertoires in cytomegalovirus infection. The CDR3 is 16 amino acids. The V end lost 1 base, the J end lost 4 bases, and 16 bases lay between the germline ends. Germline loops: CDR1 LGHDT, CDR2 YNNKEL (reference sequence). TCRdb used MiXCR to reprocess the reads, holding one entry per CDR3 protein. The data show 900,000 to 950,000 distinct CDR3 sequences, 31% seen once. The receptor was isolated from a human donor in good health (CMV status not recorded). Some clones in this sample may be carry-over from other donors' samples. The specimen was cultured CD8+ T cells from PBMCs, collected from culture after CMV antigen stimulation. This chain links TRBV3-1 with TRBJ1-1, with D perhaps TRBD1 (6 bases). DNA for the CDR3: TGTGCCAGCAGCCAAGTGGGCCAGGGGTTGAGCACTGAAGCTTTCTTT. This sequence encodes CASSQVGQGLSTEAFF.